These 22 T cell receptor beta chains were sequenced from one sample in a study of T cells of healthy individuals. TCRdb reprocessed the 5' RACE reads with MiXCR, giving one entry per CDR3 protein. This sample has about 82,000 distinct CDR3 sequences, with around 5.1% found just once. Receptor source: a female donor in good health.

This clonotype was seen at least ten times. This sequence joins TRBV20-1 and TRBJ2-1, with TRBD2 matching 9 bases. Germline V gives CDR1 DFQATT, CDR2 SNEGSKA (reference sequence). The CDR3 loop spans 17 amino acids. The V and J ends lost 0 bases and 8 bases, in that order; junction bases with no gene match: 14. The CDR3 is CSARDKARLAGYDEQFF. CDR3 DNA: TGCAGTGCTAGAGATAAAGCCCGCCTAGCGGGATACGATGAGCAGTTCTTC.

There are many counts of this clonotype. As DNA, the CDR3 is TGTGCCAGCAGAGGCGGACAGATTTCTAACTATGGCTACACCTTC. Translation gives CASRGGQISNYGYTF. V and J are TRBV6-5 and TRBJ1-2; maybe TRBD1 (6 bases). The germline V gene has CDR1 MNHEY and CDR2 SVGAGI. This CDR3 has 15 amino acids. V lost 6 bases and J 0 bases, leaving 14 bases between the germline ends.

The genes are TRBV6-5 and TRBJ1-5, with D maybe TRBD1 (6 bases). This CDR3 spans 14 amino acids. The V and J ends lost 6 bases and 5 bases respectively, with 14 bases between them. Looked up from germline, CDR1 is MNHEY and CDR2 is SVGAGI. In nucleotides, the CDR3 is TGTGCCAGCAGGCCCTCCCGGGGGCATCAGCCCCAGCATTTT. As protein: CASRPSRGHQPQHF.

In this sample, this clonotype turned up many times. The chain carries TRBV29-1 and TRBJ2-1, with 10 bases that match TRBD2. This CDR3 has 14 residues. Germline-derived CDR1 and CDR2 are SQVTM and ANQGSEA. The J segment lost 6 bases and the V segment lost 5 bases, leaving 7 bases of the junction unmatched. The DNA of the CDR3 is TGCAGCGTTCCTAGCGGGAGCGGGGTCAATGAGCAGTTCTTC. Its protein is CSVPSGSGVNEQFF.

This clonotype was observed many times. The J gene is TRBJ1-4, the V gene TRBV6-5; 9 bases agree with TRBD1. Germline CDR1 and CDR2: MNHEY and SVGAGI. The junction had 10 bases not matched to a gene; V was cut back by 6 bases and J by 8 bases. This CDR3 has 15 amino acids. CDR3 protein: CASRTSTGGAEKLFF. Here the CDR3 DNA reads TGTGCCAGCAGGACGTCGACAGGGGGGGCGGAAAAACTGTTTTTT.

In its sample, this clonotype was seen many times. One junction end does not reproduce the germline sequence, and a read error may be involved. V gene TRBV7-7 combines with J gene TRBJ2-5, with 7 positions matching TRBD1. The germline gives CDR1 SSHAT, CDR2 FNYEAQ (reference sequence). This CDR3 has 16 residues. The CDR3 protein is CASSLAQQGGRETQYF. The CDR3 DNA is TGTGCTAGCAGCTTAGCCCAACAAGGGGGCAGAGAGACCCAGTACTTC. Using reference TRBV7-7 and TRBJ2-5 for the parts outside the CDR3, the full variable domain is GAGVSQSPRYKVTKRGQDVTLRCDPISSHATLYWYQQALGQGPEFLTYFNYEAQPDKSGLPSDRFSAERPEGSISTLTIQRTEQRDSAMYRCASSLAQQGGRETQYFGPGTRLLVL.

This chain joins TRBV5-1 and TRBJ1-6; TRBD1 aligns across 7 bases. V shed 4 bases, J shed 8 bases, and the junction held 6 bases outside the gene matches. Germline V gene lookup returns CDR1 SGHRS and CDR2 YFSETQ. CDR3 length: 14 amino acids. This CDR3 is CASSVTGPYSPLHF. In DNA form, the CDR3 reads TGCGCCAGCAGCGTGACAGGGCCTTATTCACCCCTCCACTTT.

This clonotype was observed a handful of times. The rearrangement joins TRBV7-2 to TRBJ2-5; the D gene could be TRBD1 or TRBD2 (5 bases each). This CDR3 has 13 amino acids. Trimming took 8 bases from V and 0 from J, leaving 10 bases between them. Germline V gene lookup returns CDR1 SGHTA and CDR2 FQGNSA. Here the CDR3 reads CASCRGNQETQYF. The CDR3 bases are TGTGCCAGCTGCCGGGGCAACCAAGAGACCCAGTACTTC.

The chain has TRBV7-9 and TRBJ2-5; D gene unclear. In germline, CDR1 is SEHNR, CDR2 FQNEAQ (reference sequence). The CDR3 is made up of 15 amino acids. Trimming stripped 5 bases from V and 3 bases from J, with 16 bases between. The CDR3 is CASSPTVTPEETQYF. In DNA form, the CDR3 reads TGTGCCAGCAGCCCGACCGTTACACCTGAAGAGACCCAGTACTTC.

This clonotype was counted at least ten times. This CDR3 is CAISESKGYSNQPQHF. CDR3 coding DNA: TGTGCCATCAGTGAGTCTAAGGGCTATAGCAATCAGCCCCAGCATTTT. The J gene is TRBJ1-5, the V gene TRBV10-3, with D hard to call. V dropped 0 bases and J dropped 0 bases, with 9 bases sitting between them. CDR1 and CDR2 from the germline V gene are ENHRY and SYGVKD. The CDR3 length is 16 residues.

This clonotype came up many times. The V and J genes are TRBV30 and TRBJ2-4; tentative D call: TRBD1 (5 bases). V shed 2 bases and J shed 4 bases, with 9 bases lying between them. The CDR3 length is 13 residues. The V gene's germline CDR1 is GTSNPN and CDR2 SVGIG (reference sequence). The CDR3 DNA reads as TGTGCCTGGAGTTCAGGGAATAAAAACATTCAGTACTTC. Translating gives CAWSSGNKNIQYF.

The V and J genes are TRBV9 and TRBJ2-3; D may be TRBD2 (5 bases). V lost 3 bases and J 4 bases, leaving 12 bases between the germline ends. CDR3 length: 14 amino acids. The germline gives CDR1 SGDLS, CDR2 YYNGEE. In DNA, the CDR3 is TGTGCCAGCAGCGCCCATTCGGAGGCAGATACGCAGTATTTT. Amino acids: CASSAHSEADTQYF.

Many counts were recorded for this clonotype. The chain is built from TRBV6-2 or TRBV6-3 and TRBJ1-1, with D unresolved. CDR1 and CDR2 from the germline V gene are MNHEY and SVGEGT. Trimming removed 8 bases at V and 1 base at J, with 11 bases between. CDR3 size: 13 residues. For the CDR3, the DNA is TGTGCCAGCGGGCGAGTAGAGAACACTGAAGCTTTCTTT. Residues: CASGRVENTEAFF.

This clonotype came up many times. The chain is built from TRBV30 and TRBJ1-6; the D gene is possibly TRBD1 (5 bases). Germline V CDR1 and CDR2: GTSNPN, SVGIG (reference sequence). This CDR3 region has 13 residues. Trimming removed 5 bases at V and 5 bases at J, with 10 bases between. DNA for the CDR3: TGTGCCTGGGCGGCAGGGCATAATTCACCCCTCCACTTT. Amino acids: CAWAAGHNSPLHF.

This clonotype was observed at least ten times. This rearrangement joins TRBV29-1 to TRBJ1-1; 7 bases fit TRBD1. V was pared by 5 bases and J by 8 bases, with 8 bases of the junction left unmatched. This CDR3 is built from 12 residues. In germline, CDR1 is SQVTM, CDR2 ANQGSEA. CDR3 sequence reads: CSVLRDRTEAFF. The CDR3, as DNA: TGCAGCGTTCTAAGGGACAGAACAGAAGCTTTCTTT.

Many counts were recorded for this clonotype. CDR3 coding DNA: TGTGCCAGCAGTTCCCACAGGGGGCTGGGGTCGCCGTCGACAACTAATGAAAAACTGTTTTTT. This translates into CASSSHRGLGSPSTTNEKLFF. The gene calls are TRBV27 and TRBJ1-4; TRBD1 matches 9 bases. The CDR3 sequence is 21 residues long. Losses at the gene ends were 4 bases for V and 0 bases for J; bases not matched to a gene: 18. CDR1 is MNHEY and CDR2 is SMNVEV in the germline V gene (reference sequence).

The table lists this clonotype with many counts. The CDR3 reads CASSRGLAGGPEYYEQYF. CDR3 coding DNA: TGTGCCAGCAGCCGTGGACTAGCGGGAGGCCCAGAGTACTACGAGCAGTACTTC. The chain uses TRBV4-2 and TRBJ2-7; TRBD2 matches at 14 bases. There are 18 residues in the CDR3. V lost 4 bases, J lost 3 bases, and 11 bases stayed unmatched. Germline V CDR1 and CDR2: LGHNA, YNFKEQ.

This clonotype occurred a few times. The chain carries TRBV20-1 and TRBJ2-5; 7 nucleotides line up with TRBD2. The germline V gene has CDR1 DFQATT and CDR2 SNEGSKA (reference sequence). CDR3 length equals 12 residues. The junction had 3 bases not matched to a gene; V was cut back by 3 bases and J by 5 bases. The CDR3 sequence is CSASPGRETQYF. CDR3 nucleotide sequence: TGCAGTGCTAGCCCCGGGAGGGAGACCCAGTACTTC.

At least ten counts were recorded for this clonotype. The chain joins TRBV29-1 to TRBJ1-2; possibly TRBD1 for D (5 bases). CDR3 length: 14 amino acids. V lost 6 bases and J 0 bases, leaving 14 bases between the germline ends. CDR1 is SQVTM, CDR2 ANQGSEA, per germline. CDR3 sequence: CSVLPDTSNYGYTF. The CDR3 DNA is TGCAGCGTGCTACCGGACACATCTAACTATGGCTACACCTTC.

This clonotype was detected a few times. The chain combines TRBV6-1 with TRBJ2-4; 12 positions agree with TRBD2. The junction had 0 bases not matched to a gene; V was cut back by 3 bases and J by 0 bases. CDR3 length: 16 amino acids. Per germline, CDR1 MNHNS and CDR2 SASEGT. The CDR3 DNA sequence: TGTGCCAGCAGTGAGGGACTAGCGGGAGCCAAAAACATTCAGTACTTC. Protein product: CASSEGLAGAKNIQYF.

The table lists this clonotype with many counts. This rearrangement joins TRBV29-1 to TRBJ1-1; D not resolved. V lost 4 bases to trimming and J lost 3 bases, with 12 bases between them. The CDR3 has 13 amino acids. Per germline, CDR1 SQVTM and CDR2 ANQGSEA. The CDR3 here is CSVVRQRDTEAFF. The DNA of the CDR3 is TGCAGCGTTGTACGCCAAAGGGACACTGAAGCTTTCTTT.

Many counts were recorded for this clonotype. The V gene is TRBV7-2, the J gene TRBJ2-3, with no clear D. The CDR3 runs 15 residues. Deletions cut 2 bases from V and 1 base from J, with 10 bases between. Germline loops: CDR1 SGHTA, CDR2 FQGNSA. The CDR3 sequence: CASSLRPLGTDTQYF. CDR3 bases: TGTGCCAGCAGCTTAAGGCCTTTGGGCACAGATACGCAGTATTTT.